This TCR beta chain was sequenced during a study of cytomegalovirus exposure and HLA in healthy donors. The PCR used 60 Vbeta and 13 Jbeta primers. Assay: immunoSEQ multiplex PCR; the TCRdb copy retains only in-frame clones and omits some. This sample has about 140,000 clones, with 80% found just once. The CDR3 is made up of 14 amino acids. With 4 bases clipped from V and 8 bases from J, the junction kept 10 bases outside the gene matches. Germline CDR1 WNHNN, CDR2 SYGVQD (reference sequence). This chain uses TRBV10-1 with TRBJ1-2; 7 bases are shared with TRBD1. This clonotype originated in a man younger than 45 in good health and CMV-seronegative. Material for sequencing was PBMCs. Written as DNA, the CDR3 is TGCGCCAGCAGTGGGTCGACTACAGGGGTCGGCTACACCTTC. This encodes CASSGSTTGVGYTF.